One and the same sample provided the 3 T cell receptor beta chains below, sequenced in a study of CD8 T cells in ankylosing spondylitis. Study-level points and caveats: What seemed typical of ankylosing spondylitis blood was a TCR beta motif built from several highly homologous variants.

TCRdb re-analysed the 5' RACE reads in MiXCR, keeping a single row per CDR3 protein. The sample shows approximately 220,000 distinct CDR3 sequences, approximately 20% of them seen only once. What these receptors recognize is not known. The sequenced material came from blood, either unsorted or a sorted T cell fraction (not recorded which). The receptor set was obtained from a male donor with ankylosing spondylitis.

The CDR3 coding sequence is TGTGCCAGCAGCGTAGCGGGGGGGGCTGACGAGCAGTACTTC. Its translation is CASSVAGGADEQYF. V gene TRBV9 combines with J gene TRBJ2-7, with 8 positions matching TRBD2. The germline CDR1 and CDR2 sequences are SGDLS and YYNGEE. The CDR3 contains 14 residues. Unmatched junction bases numbered 4, after V lost 0 bases and J lost 5 bases.

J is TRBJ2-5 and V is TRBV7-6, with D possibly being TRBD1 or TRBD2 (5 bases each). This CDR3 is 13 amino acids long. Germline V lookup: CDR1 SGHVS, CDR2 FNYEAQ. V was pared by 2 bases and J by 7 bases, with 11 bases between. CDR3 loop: CASSLPGPGTQYF. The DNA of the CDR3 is TGTGCCAGCAGCTTACCGGGGCCGGGGACCCAGTACTTC.

CDR3 region: CASSQVPLPGTVLNLIYGYTF. In nucleotides, the CDR3 is TGTGCCAGCAGCCAAGTCCCCTTACCGGGGACAGTGCTTAATCTCATCTATGGCTACACCTTC. J is TRBJ1-2 and V is TRBV14; 7 bases are a match to TRBD1. This CDR3 region has 21 residues. The germline V gene encodes CDR1 SGHDN and CDR2 FVKESK. With 1 base clipped from V and 4 bases from J, the junction kept 24 bases outside the gene matches.